This is a list of T cell receptor beta chains from one sample in a study of shared clonotypes between healthy human individuals. Only in-frame clones appear in the TCRdb table, and some are missing; sequencing was by immunoSEQ multiplex PCR. This sample yields some 1.5 million clones, of which more than 95% are seen a single time; about 1.2% belongs to the top ten. Input material: naive CD4+ T cells sorted from blood. These receptors all come from a man under 40 in good health. Both conserved end residues are part of each CDR3. D genes are given only for firm matches. Size is stated for part of the rows, as once, few or many counts, or as a class when the clone is expanded.

TRBJ2-1 15 TRBV11-3 - TRBD2 TGTGCCAGCAGCTTAGACGGGAGGGAGAACAATGAGCAGTTCTTC CASSLDGRENNEQFF
TRBJ2-7 14 TRBV28 - TRBD2 TGTGCCAGCAGTTTAAGGACTAGCCACCACGAGCAGTACTTC CASSLRTSHHEQYF
TRBJ1-5 15 TRBV27 - - TGTGCCAGCAGTTTATCGGGGGTCGGCAATCAGCCCCAGCATTTT CASSLSGVGNQPQHF
TRBJ2-7 16 TRBV6-1 - - TGTGCCAGCAGTGATCAGATGGGCCTGGGAGTTAGATGGCAGTACTTC CASSDQMGLGVRWQYF
TRBJ1-2 14 TRBV7-2 - - TGTGCCAGCAGCTTAGTCGGCACAAACTATGGCTACACCTTC CASSLVGTNYGYTF
TRBJ2-2 12 TRBV9 - - TGTGCCAGCAGTCTCAACACCGGGGAGCTGTTTTTT CASSLNTGELFF
TRBJ2-7 15 TRBV9 - TRBD1 TGTGCCAGCAGCGTAGTGGGCACCTCACAGGGGGAGCAGTACTTC CASSVVGTSQGEQYF
TRBJ2-3 13 TRBV10-2 - - TGCGCCAGCAGGGGTAGCGGCACAGATACGCAGTATTTT CASRGSGTDTQYF
TRBJ2-1 12 TRBV7-9 - - TGTGCCAGCAGACGACAGAACAATGAGCAGTTCTTC CASRRQNNEQFF
TRBJ2-7 17 TRBV7-8 - TRBD2 TGTGCCAGCAGCTTAGGAGGGCTAGCGGGAGTAGGATACGAGCAGTACTTC CASSLGGLAGVGYEQYF
TRBJ2-1 15 TRBV18 - TRBD2 TGTGCCAGCTCACCACCAGCTAGCGGGATCAATGAGCAGTTCTTC CASSPPASGINEQFF
TRBJ1-3 16 TRBV18 - - TGTGCCAGCTCACAGGACAGCAACCTCTCTGGAAACACCATATATTTT CASSQDSNLSGNTIYF
TRBJ2-2 18 TRBV27 - TRBD2 TGTGCCAGCAGTGAGATCACGTTAGCGGGAGTGTGGACCGGGGAGCTGTTTTTT CASSEITLAGVWTGELFF
TRBJ2-1 14 TRBV2 - - TGTGCCAGCAGGATAGCGGATTCCTACAATGAGCAGTTCTTC CASRIADSYNEQFF
TRBJ2-7 14 TRBV25-1 - TRBD2 TGTGCCAGCAGGACCAGCGGGAATCTCTACGAGCAGTACTTC CASRTSGNLYEQYF
TRBJ1-5 15 TRBV6-1 once - TGTGCCAGCAGTGAAGTCATAGGGGGTGGGCAGCCCCAGCATTTT CASSEVIGGGQPQHF
TRBJ2-1 16 TRBV10-3 - TRBD2 TGTGCCATCAGTGAGACAAATAGCGGGAGGAACAATGAGCAGTTCTTC CAISETNSGRNNEQFF
TRBJ2-1 16 TRBV18 once TRBD2 TGTGCCAGCTCACCTTGGACTAGCGGGGTCTACAATGAGCAGTTCTTC CASSPWTSGVYNEQFF
TRBJ2-5 11 TRBV2 - - TGTGCCAGCAGTACCCTAGAGACCCAGTACTTC CASSTLETQYF
TRBJ2-1 17 TRBV10-3 - TRBD2 TGTGCCATCAGTCAACCCCTACTAGCGGGAGGCCACAATGAGCAGTTCTTC CAISQPLLAGGHNEQFF
TRBJ2-2 15 TRBV28 - TRBD1 TGTGCCAGCAGTACCGAGACAGGGGTGACCGGGGAGCTGTTTTTT CASSTETGVTGELFF
TRBJ2-1 13 TRBV5-6 once TRBD1 TGTGCCAGCAGCCCAGGGGGTTACGGTGAGCAGTTCTTC CASSPGGYGEQFF
TRBJ1-2 15 TRBV11-2 - TRBD1 TGTGCCAGCAGCTCCCCGAGGACAGGTTCCCATGGCTACACCTTC CASSSPRTGSHGYTF
TRBJ1-5 15 TRBV10-3 few - TGTGCCATCAGTGGGACCTTTAATAGCAATCAGCCCCAGCATTTT CAISGTFNSNQPQHF
TRBJ1-5 15 TRBV4-1 - TRBD1 TGCGCCAGCAGCCAAGCCGGGACAGGGTTAGGGCCCCAGCATTTT CASSQAGTGLGPQHF
TRBJ2-2 15 TRBV9 - - TGTGCCAGCAGCGTAAGGGACACGAACACCGGGGAGCTGTTTTTT CASSVRDTNTGELFF
TRBJ2-7 14 TRBV19 once - TGTGCCAGTAGTTCGCTCCCGAGGGGCTACGAGCAGTACTTC CASSSLPRGYEQYF
TRBJ2-3 19 TRBV19 - TRBD2 TGTGCCAGTAGTACCCCTCGTAGCGGGACCCGAGGAAGCACAGATACGCAGTATTTT CASSTPRSGTRGSTDTQYF
TRBJ1-2 13 TRBV14 - - TGTGCCAGCAGCCAAGCGAACATCTATGGCTACACCTTC CASSQANIYGYTF
TRBJ2-1 14 TRBV5-1 - TRBD2 TGCGCCAGCAGCGCGGGAGTGGTTGACAATGAGCAGTTCTTC CASSAGVVDNEQFF
TRBJ1-2 12 TRBV2 - TRBD1 TGTGCCAGCAGTGGGACAGGTTCTGGCTACACCTTC CASSGTGSGYTF
TRBJ2-1 14 TRBV18 - - TGTGCCAGCTCGCCCCGGGGCAACCACAATGAGCAGTTCTTC CASSPRGNHNEQFF
TRBJ2-3 15 TRBV29-1 - TRBD2 TGCAGCGTTGGGGGGTTAGCGGGAGGCTTAGATACGCAGTATTTT CSVGGLAGGLDTQYF
TRBJ2-7 14 TRBV7-9 once - TGTGCCAGCAGCTTAGGGCAGGGAGCGTACGAGCAGTACTTC CASSLGQGAYEQYF
TRBJ2-5 13 TRBV29-1 - - TGCAGCGTCCCCCAGGGGGGTTGGGAGACCCAGTACTTC CSVPQGGWETQYF
TRBJ2-7 14 TRBV28 - TRBD2 TGTGCCAGCACCCCCCCGGGAGGCGAAGGGACGGGGGATTTC CASTPPGGEGTGDF
TRBJ2-5 15 TRBV2 - TRBD1 TGTGCCAGCAGTGACCTGACAGGGGGCTTTGCAGCCCAGTACTTC CASSDLTGGFAAQYF